These 25 T cell receptor beta chains originate from one sample sequenced in a study of shared clonotypes between healthy human individuals. The data were produced by immunoSEQ multiplex PCR, yet TCRdb's version contains in-frame clones alone and is incomplete. The sample includes 600,000 or so clones, 85% to 95% of them seen just once. Naive CD8 cells lacked CD45RO, underwent positive selection for CCR7 and left out terminally differentiated effector memory CD45RA+ cells. The source material was naive CD8+ T cells sorted from blood. The receptors stem from a woman aged 25-40 years in good health.

J is TRBJ2-7 and V is TRBV5-1, with D possibly TRBD2 on 7 matching bases. The CDR3 is 13 residues long. The V end was cut by 4 bases, the J end by 1 base, with 9 bases between. CDR1 and CDR2 from the germline V gene are SGHRS and YFSETQ. As DNA, the CDR3 is TGCGCCAGCAGCGGGGGGGCATCCTACGAGCAGTACTTC. Amino acid sequence: CASSGGASYEQYF.

The rearrangement joins TRBV7-8 to TRBJ1-1, with 9 bases that match TRBD1. CDR1 and CDR2 (germline): SGHVS, FQNEAQ. This CDR3 is 15 amino acids long. V gave up 6 bases and J gave up 0 bases; unmatched junction bases: 5. The CDR3 coding sequence is TGTGCCAGCAGACTCGGACAGGGGTTGAACACTGAAGCTTTCTTT. Its protein is CASRLGQGLNTEAFF.

CDR3 nucleotide sequence: TGTGCCAGCAGCTTTATGAGATCCCTGGGGGCTTTCTTT. Its translation is CASSFMRSLGAFF. V is TRBV5-6 and J is TRBJ1-1; D call uncertain. The CDR3 consists of 13 residues. Germline V lookup: CDR1 SGHDT, CDR2 YYEEEE. The V gene lost 2 bases and the J gene lost 11 bases, with 16 bases spanning the gap.

The V call is TRBV28, the J call TRBJ1-5; D unresolved. V lost 0 bases, J lost 6 bases, and 12 bases lay in between. Germline CDR1 MDHEN, CDR2 SYDVKM. The CDR3 covers 15 residues. The CDR3: CASSLWAGQRQPQHF. The CDR3 DNA follows: TGTGCCAGCAGTTTATGGGCAGGTCAGCGTCAGCCCCAGCATTTT.

The rearrangement links TRBV9 to TRBJ2-7; TRBD2 aligns across 14 bases. Germline V gene sequence: CDR1 SGDLS, CDR2 YYNGEE. With V trimmed by 4 bases and J by 0 bases, 6 bases remained unmatched. The CDR3 is made up of 17 amino acids. Written as DNA, the CDR3 is TGTGCCAGCAGCCCGCGGACTAGCGGGAGGACCTCCTACGAGCAGTACTTC. As protein: CASSPRTSGRTSYEQYF.

The chain carries TRBV5-6 and TRBJ2-7; a weak D match, TRBD1 (6 bases). Germline loops: CDR1 SGHDT, CDR2 YYEEEE. The V and J ends lost 3 bases and 0 bases respectively, with 7 bases between them. There are 13 residues in the CDR3. The chain's CDR3 is CASSWDNSYEQYF. CDR3 coding DNA: TGTGCCAGCAGCTGGGACAACTCCTACGAGCAGTACTTC. The entire variable domain, with the rest obtained from reference TRBV5-6 and TRBJ2-7, is as follows: DAGVTQSPTHLIKTRGQQVTLRCSPKSGHDTVSWYQQALGQGPQFIFQYYEEEERQRGNFPDRFSGHQFPNYSSELNVNALLLGDSALYLCASSWDNSYEQYFGPGTRLTVT.

This CDR3 reads CASSLSTGTVTYEQYF. The CDR3, as DNA: TGTGCCAGCAGTTTATCAACCGGGACGGTGACCTACGAGCAGTACTTC. The V gene is TRBV27, the J gene TRBJ2-7; D is possibly TRBD1 or TRBD2 (5 bases each). CDR3 length equals 16 residues. The V gene lost 0 bases and the J gene lost 2 bases, with 14 bases spanning the gap. Germline CDR1 MNHEY, CDR2 SMNVEV (reference sequence).

V gene TRBV15 combines with J gene TRBJ2-7; TRBD2 agrees at 7 bases. The junction had 8 bases not matched to a gene; V was cut back by 8 bases and J by 4 bases. Germline CDR1 and CDR2: LNHNV and YYDKDF (reference sequence). This CDR3 region has 13 residues. Written as DNA, the CDR3 is TGTGCCACCGGGGCGGGAGTCGGGTACGAGCAGTACTTC. It is translated as CATGAGVGYEQYF.

The chain recombines TRBV4-1 with TRBJ2-2, with 10 bases identical to TRBD2. Looked up from germline, CDR1 is MGHRA and CDR2 is YSYEKL. The J segment lost 5 bases and the V segment lost 4 bases, leaving 10 bases of the junction unmatched. The CDR3 is made up of 17 amino acids. The CDR3 nucleotides read TGCGCCAGCAGCCCCCCTCCCCCTAGCGGGAGAACCGGGGAGCTGTTTTTT. Its protein is CASSPPPPSGRTGELFF.

The V call is TRBV7-8, the J call TRBJ2-7; D is unresolved. CDR3 size: 15 residues. The germline V and J ends were trimmed by 5 bases and 0 bases, with 14 bases remaining between them. From germline, CDR1 is SGHVS and CDR2 FQNEAQ. The CDR3 nucleotides are TGTGCCAGCAGCAAAAGTAGACTGCACTCCTACGAGCAGTACTTC. It yields the protein CASSKSRLHSYEQYF.

The rearrangement uses TRBV11-2 and TRBJ2-5; 12 nucleotides line up with TRBD1. V lost 3 bases, J lost 5 bases, and 4 bases stayed unmatched. CDR1 is SGHAT and CDR2 is FQNNGV in the germline V gene. The CDR3 has 15 residues. The CDR3 spells CASSFLGTGGETQYF. The CDR3 DNA reads TGTGCCAGCAGCTTTCTTGGGACAGGGGGCGAGACCCAGTACTTC.

V is TRBV4-1 and J is TRBJ2-6; tentatively, D is TRBD2 (6 bases). CDR3 size: 21 residues. Trimming cost V 4 bases and J 1 base, with 26 bases left between them. Germline CDR1 and CDR2: MGHRA and YSYEKL. This CDR3 reads CASSPILWSRGGLSGANVLTF. CDR3 bases: TGCGCCAGCAGCCCAATCCTATGGTCAAGGGGAGGTCTATCTGGGGCCAACGTCCTGACTTTC.

The V gene is TRBV27, the J gene TRBJ1-2; TRBD1 is a possible D gene (6 bases). V was pared by 2 bases and J by 7 bases, with 20 bases between. CDR1 is MNHEY, CDR2 SMNVEV, per germline (reference sequence). The CDR3 consists of 16 residues. In DNA, the CDR3 is TGTGCCAGCAGTTTAGGGGGGGCACCCGGCCGATCTGGCTACACCTTC. Translation: CASSLGGAPGRSGYTF.

The rearrangement uses TRBV5-4 and TRBJ2-7, with a tentative D call TRBD2 (5 bases). The CDR3 loop spans 13 amino acids. Trimming stripped 3 bases from V and 5 bases from J, with 12 bases between. The germline gives CDR1 SGHNT, CDR2 YYREEE (reference sequence). The CDR3 DNA reads TGTGCCAGCAGCTCGGCACGAGGGCACGAGCAGTACTTC. Encoded protein: CASSSARGHEQYF.

J is TRBJ1-1 and V is TRBV6-5; D gene unclear. Trimming took off 2 bases at V and 0 bases at J, with 10 bases between the two ends. Germline-derived CDR1 and CDR2 are MNHEY and SVGAGI. The CDR3 runs 15 residues. CDR3 loop: CASSYLQGLNTEAFF. CDR3 sequence (DNA): TGTGCCAGCAGTTACCTCCAAGGCTTGAACACTGAAGCTTTCTTT.

CDR3 nucleotides: TGCGCCAGCAGTGATCTAGATAGGTACTTC. Translation: CASSDLDRYF. This rearrangement joins TRBV10-2 to TRBJ2-7, with D unclear. This CDR3 is built from 10 residues. Germline V gives CDR1 WSHSY, CDR2 SAAADI. Trimming took 3 bases from V and 12 from J, leaving 9 bases between them.

V is TRBV5-6 and J is TRBJ2-7; D is ambiguous. The germline gives CDR1 SGHDT, CDR2 YYEEEE. Between the trimmed V and J ends, which lost 3 bases and 2 bases, there was a span of 9 bases. The CDR3 length is 13 residues. Written as DNA, the CDR3 is TGTGCCAGCAGCTGGGCCGGAACCTACGAGCAGTACTTC. Protein sequence: CASSWAGTYEQYF.

The chain joins TRBV11-2 to TRBJ2-1; 8 nucleotides line up with TRBD2. This CDR3 is 15 amino acids long. The V gene's germline CDR1 is SGHAT and CDR2 FQNNGV. V was pared by 3 bases and J by 8 bases, with 9 bases of the junction left unmatched. The CDR3: CASSLGGLAGHEQFF. The CDR3 region has the DNA TGTGCCAGCAGCTTGGGCGGACTAGCAGGGCATGAGCAGTTCTTC.

The V gene is TRBV7-6, the J gene TRBJ1-1, with 9 bases lining up with TRBD1. The CDR3 is made up of 17 amino acids. The trim removed 0 bases at V and 0 bases at J, leaving 5 bases unmatched. Germline assignment: CDR1 SGHVS and CDR2 FNYEAQ. The CDR3 reads CASSLATGGSMNTEAFF. In DNA form, the CDR3 reads TGTGCCAGCAGCTTAGCGACAGGGGGATCCATGAACACTGAAGCTTTCTTT.

This chain links TRBV15 with TRBJ2-5; TRBD2 matches at 8 bases. The trim removed 2 bases at V and 5 bases at J, leaving 7 bases unmatched. The CDR3 has 15 amino acids. Germline-derived CDR1 and CDR2 are LNHNV and YYDKDF (reference sequence). CDR3 in DNA: TGTGCCACCAGCAGATATAGCGGGACCGGGGAGACCCAGTACTTC. Encoded protein: CATSRYSGTGETQYF.

This chain joins TRBV29-1 and TRBJ2-7, with 8 bases fitting TRBD1. The CDR3 runs to 15 residues. CDR1 is SQVTM and CDR2 is ANQGSEA in the germline V gene. The V and J ends lost 6 bases and 3 bases, in that order; junction bases with no gene match: 13. CDR3 sequence (DNA): TGCAGCGTACGAGCTACCGGGACAGGTAACTACGAGCAGTACTTC. Its translation is CSVRATGTGNYEQYF.

V is TRBV5-1 and J is TRBJ2-7; TRBD2 aligns across 10 bases. V lost 1 base to trimming and J lost 1 base; unmatched junction nucleotides: 5. Germline V gene lookup returns CDR1 SGHRS and CDR2 YFSETQ. This CDR3 comprises 16 residues. The CDR3 nucleotides read TGCGCCAGCAGCTTGCGCGCTAGCGGGGGTTCCTACGAGCAGTACTTC. Its translation is CASSLRASGGSYEQYF.

V is TRBV5-6 and J is TRBJ2-2; D is unclear. Germline lookup yields CDR1 SGHDT and CDR2 YYEEEE. V lost 2 bases and J lost 6, with 8 bases in between. The CDR3 sequence is 13 residues long. This CDR3 reads CASSFLQSGELFF. Here the CDR3 DNA reads TGTGCCAGCAGCTTCTTACAATCCGGGGAGCTGTTTTTT.

The chain couples TRBV9 to TRBJ2-2; 14 bases match TRBD2. CDR3 size: 17 residues. The trim removed 3 bases at V and 7 bases at J, leaving 8 bases unmatched. CDR1 SGDLS and CDR2 YYNGEE come from the germline V gene. DNA for the CDR3: TGTGCCAGCAGCGCCAGACTAGCGGGAGGGCAGGACGGGGAGCTGTTTTTT. Its translation: CASSARLAGGQDGELFF.

The chain employs TRBV5-6 and TRBJ1-1; TRBD1 matches at 9 bases. J lost 6 bases, V lost 4 bases, and 10 bases had no gene match. Germline lookup yields CDR1 SGHDT and CDR2 YYEEEE. The CDR3 sequence is 15 residues long. Written as DNA, the CDR3 is TGTGCCAGCAGCCCAAAGAAACAGGGGGCCCCTGAAGCTTTCTTT. It yields the protein CASSPKKQGAPEAFF.